This is a list of T cell receptor beta chains from one sample in a study of blood T cell repertoires in COVID-19. Repertoires were generated with immunoSEQ multiplex PCR, while TCRdb's copy carries only in-frame clones and drops some. The repertoire holds roughly 200,000 clones, with roughly 88% as singletons. Sequenced sample: peripheral blood. The receptors originated from a human donor with active or convalescent COVID-19. The donor label of this sample is uncertain. Each CDR3 is given with its conserved first and last residue. The D gene is left open where the match is weak. Not all rows give a size; the values are once, few, many and, for expanded clones, a class.

v_call: TRBV6-2/TRBV6-3; d_call: .; j_call: TRBJ2-7; clone_size: .; cdr3_aa: CASSRGLDEQYF; cdr3_nt: TGTGCCAGCAGTCGGGGACTGGACGAGCAGTACTTC
v_call: TRBV14; d_call: .; j_call: TRBJ1-6; clone_size: .; cdr3_aa: CASSQVSGSPLHF; cdr3_nt: TGTGCCAGCAGCCAAGTTTCCGGTTCACCCCTCCACTTT
v_call: TRBV24-1; d_call: .; j_call: TRBJ2-1; clone_size: .; cdr3_aa: CATSAVQGWEFF; cdr3_nt: TGTGCCACCAGTGCCGTACAGGGTTGGGAGTTCTTC
v_call: TRBV28; d_call: TRBD2; j_call: TRBJ2-3; clone_size: .; cdr3_aa: CASSSRLATDTQYF; cdr3_nt: TGTGCCAGCAGTTCCCGACTAGCCACAGATACGCAGTATTTT
v_call: TRBV2; d_call: .; j_call: TRBJ2-3; clone_size: .; cdr3_aa: CASTRRGGTDTQYF; cdr3_nt: TGTGCCAGCACAAGAAGGGGGGGTACAGATACGCAGTATTTT
v_call: TRBV5-6; d_call: .; j_call: TRBJ2-7; clone_size: .; cdr3_aa: CASSRSTSREQYF; cdr3_nt: TGTGCCAGCAGCAGGTCGACTAGTCGCGAGCAGTACTTC
v_call: TRBV5-1; d_call: TRBD2; j_call: TRBJ2-7; clone_size: once; cdr3_aa: CASSYLAGVGYEQYF; cdr3_nt: TGCGCCAGCAGCTACTTAGCGGGAGTTGGCTACGAGCAGTACTTC
v_call: TRBV5-1; d_call: .; j_call: TRBJ1-3; clone_size: .; cdr3_aa: CASSSGGVGNTIYF; cdr3_nt: TGCGCCAGCAGCTCCGGGGGGGTAGGAAACACCATATATTTT
v_call: TRBV6-1; d_call: .; j_call: TRBJ2-1; clone_size: .; cdr3_aa: CASSEALGGSYNEQFF; cdr3_nt: TGTGCCAGCAGTGAAGCCCTGGGGGGATCCTACAATGAGCAGTTCTTC
v_call: TRBV30; d_call: TRBD1; j_call: TRBJ1-5; clone_size: .; cdr3_aa: CAWSVRAGGNQPQHF; cdr3_nt: TGTGCCTGGAGTGTAAGGGCAGGGGGGAATCAGCCCCAGCATTTT
v_call: TRBV12-5; d_call: .; j_call: TRBJ1-3; clone_size: .; cdr3_aa: CASGQSSGNTIYF; cdr3_nt: TGTGCTAGTGGACAGAGCTCTGGAAACACCATATATTTT
v_call: TRBV5-5; d_call: .; j_call: TRBJ2-5; clone_size: .; cdr3_aa: CASSLIRPGVKETQYF; cdr3_nt: TGTGCCAGCAGCTTAATAAGGCCAGGGGTAAAAGAGACCCAGTACTTC
v_call: TRBV28; d_call: .; j_call: TRBJ1-2; clone_size: few; cdr3_aa: CASSSPGGPDYGYTF; cdr3_nt: TGTGCCAGCAGTTCCCCGGGGGGGCCTGACTATGGCTACACCTTC
v_call: TRBV27; d_call: .; j_call: TRBJ1-6; clone_size: .; cdr3_aa: CASSTLQSSYNSPLHF; cdr3_nt: TGTGCCAGCAGTACGCTACAGAGCTCCTATAATTCACCCCTCCACTTT
v_call: TRBV7-2; d_call: TRBD2; j_call: TRBJ2-5; clone_size: .; cdr3_aa: CASSLARAGGTETQYF; cdr3_nt: TGTGCCAGCAGCTTAGCGAGGGCGGGGGGGACGGAGACCCAGTACTTC
v_call: TRBV7-3; d_call: TRBD2; j_call: TRBJ2-1; clone_size: .; cdr3_aa: CASSLAGGYNEQFF; cdr3_nt: TGTGCCAGCAGTCTAGCGGGGGGCTACAATGAGCAGTTCTTC
v_call: TRBV7-2; d_call: .; j_call: TRBJ2-7; clone_size: .; cdr3_aa: CASSLVGGPSYEQYF; cdr3_nt: TGTGCCAGCAGCTTAGTGGGGGGACCAAGCTACGAGCAGTACTTC
v_call: TRBV12-3/TRBV12-4; d_call: TRBD1; j_call: TRBJ2-7; clone_size: .; cdr3_aa: CASRRDSRYEQYF; cdr3_nt: TGTGCCAGCAGACGGGACAGTCGGTACGAGCAGTACTTC
v_call: TRBV5-1; d_call: .; j_call: TRBJ2-3; clone_size: .; cdr3_aa: CASSLGTITQYF; cdr3_nt: TGCGCCAGCAGCTTGGGGACTATAACGCAGTATTTT
v_call: TRBV3-1/TRBV3-2; d_call: .; j_call: TRBJ2-1; clone_size: .; cdr3_aa: CASSRSRGEQFF; cdr3_nt: TGTGCCAGCAGCCGATCTAGGGGAGAGCAGTTCTTC
v_call: TRBV7-2; d_call: .; j_call: TRBJ1-4; clone_size: .; cdr3_aa: CASSLVYSEKLFF; cdr3_nt: TGTGCCAGCAGCTTAGTTTACAGCGAAAAACTGTTTTTT
v_call: TRBV7-9; d_call: .; j_call: TRBJ2-1; clone_size: .; cdr3_aa: CASGAGQLYNEQFF; cdr3_nt: TGTGCCAGCGGGGCGGGGCAGCTGTACAATGAGCAGTTCTTC
v_call: TRBV9; d_call: .; j_call: TRBJ1-3; clone_size: many; cdr3_aa: CASSVDPLSGNTIYF; cdr3_nt: TGTGCCAGCAGCGTAGATCCTCTCTCTGGAAACACCATATATTTT
v_call: TRBV24-1; d_call: TRBD1; j_call: TRBJ2-3; clone_size: .; cdr3_aa: CATSEQDRGTDTQYF; cdr3_nt: TGTGCCACCAGTGAGCAGGACAGGGGCACAGATACGCAGTATTTT
v_call: TRBV10-3; d_call: TRBD2; j_call: TRBJ2-1; clone_size: .; cdr3_aa: CAIMIAGGPNNEQFF; cdr3_nt: TGTGCCATCATGATAGCGGGGGGACCCAACAATGAGCAGTTCTTC
v_call: TRBV7-6; d_call: .; j_call: TRBJ1-2; clone_size: .; cdr3_aa: CASSPAGSHGYTF; cdr3_nt: TGTGCCAGCAGCCCCGCAGGATCCCATGGCTACACCTTC
v_call: TRBV19; d_call: TRBD1; j_call: TRBJ1-1; clone_size: .; cdr3_aa: CASSMGQWTEAFF; cdr3_nt: TGTGCCAGTAGTATGGGACAGTGGACTGAAGCTTTCTTT
v_call: TRBV6-2/TRBV6-3; d_call: .; j_call: TRBJ1-5; clone_size: .; cdr3_aa: CASSFTGNSNQPQHF; cdr3_nt: TGTGCCAGCAGTTTCACAGGGAATTCCAATCAGCCCCAGCATTTT
v_call: TRBV7-2; d_call: .; j_call: TRBJ1-5; clone_size: .; cdr3_aa: CASSYAGLSSNQPQHF; cdr3_nt: TGTGCCAGCAGCTACGCAGGGTTGAGTAGCAATCAGCCCCAGCATTTT
v_call: TRBV19; d_call: .; j_call: TRBJ2-1; clone_size: .; cdr3_aa: CASSMSATSSYNEQFF; cdr3_nt: TGTGCCAGTAGTATGAGTGCGACAAGCTCCTACAATGAGCAGTTCTTC
v_call: TRBV5-6; d_call: .; j_call: TRBJ1-5; clone_size: .; cdr3_aa: CASSLGQYQPQHF; cdr3_nt: TGTGCCAGCAGCTTGGGACAGTATCAGCCCCAGCATTTT
v_call: TRBV15; d_call: TRBD1; j_call: TRBJ1-1; clone_size: .; cdr3_aa: CATSRAYGDRGHGEDFF; cdr3_nt: TGTGCCACCAGCAGAGCCTATGGGGACAGGGGGCACGGAGAAGATTTCTTT
v_call: TRBV6-2/TRBV6-3; d_call: .; j_call: TRBJ1-6; clone_size: .; cdr3_aa: CASSLRQASLHF; cdr3_nt: TGTGCCAGCAGTTTGAGACAGGCATCCCTCCACTTT
v_call: TRBV5-1; d_call: .; j_call: TRBJ2-7; clone_size: .; cdr3_aa: CASSFTGPNYEQYF; cdr3_nt: TGCGCCAGCAGCTTTACAGGGCCCAACTACGAGCAGTACTTC
v_call: TRBV7-9; d_call: .; j_call: TRBJ1-4; clone_size: .; cdr3_aa: CASSLDAAWKLFF; cdr3_nt: TGTGCCAGCAGCTTAGACGCGGCGTGGAAACTGTTTTTT
v_call: TRBV7-2; d_call: .; j_call: TRBJ2-3; clone_size: once; cdr3_aa: CASSPNQYTQYF; cdr3_nt: TGTGCCAGCAGCCCCAACCAGTATACGCAGTATTTT
v_call: TRBV7-2; d_call: .; j_call: TRBJ2-3; clone_size: .; cdr3_aa: CASSLLTSTDTQYF; cdr3_nt: TGTGCCAGCAGCTTACTTACCAGTACAGATACGCAGTATTTT
v_call: TRBV12-5; d_call: TRBD1; j_call: TRBJ2-7; clone_size: .; cdr3_aa: CASGRGQGPGEQYF; cdr3_nt: TGTGCTAGTGGCCGAGGACAGGGGCCCGGCGAGCAGTACTTC
v_call: TRBV4-2; d_call: TRBD2; j_call: TRBJ2-5; clone_size: .; cdr3_aa: CASSARRTSGGEETQYF; cdr3_nt: TGTGCCAGCAGCGCAAGGCGGACTAGCGGGGGGGAAGAGACCCAGTACTTC
v_call: TRBV28; d_call: TRBD1; j_call: TRBJ1-1; clone_size: many; cdr3_aa: CASSLPQGSEAFF; cdr3_nt: TGTGCCAGCAGTTTACCACAGGGGTCTGAAGCTTTCTTT
v_call: TRBV18; d_call: .; j_call: TRBJ1-6; clone_size: .; cdr3_aa: CASSPTGIHSPLHF; cdr3_nt: TGTGCCAGCTCACCAACAGGGATTCATTCACCCCTCCACTTT
v_call: TRBV19; d_call: TRBD2; j_call: TRBJ2-7; clone_size: .; cdr3_aa: CASSLIGRESYEQYF; cdr3_nt: TGTGCCAGTAGTCTAATCGGGCGGGAGAGCTACGAGCAGTACTTC
v_call: TRBV30; d_call: .; j_call: TRBJ1-1; clone_size: .; cdr3_aa: CAWRDSEAFF; cdr3_nt: TGTGCCTGGAGGGACAGTGAAGCTTTCTTT
v_call: TRBV29-1; d_call: TRBD1; j_call: TRBJ2-7; clone_size: .; cdr3_aa: CSVPSGTGDEQYF; cdr3_nt: TGCAGCGTACCCTCCGGGACAGGGGACGAGCAGTACTTC
v_call: TRBV5-6; d_call: .; j_call: TRBJ1-6; clone_size: .; cdr3_aa: CASSVGTNLGSPLHF; cdr3_nt: TGTGCCAGCAGCGTAGGGACAAACCTGGGGTCACCCCTCCACTTT
v_call: TRBV24-1; d_call: .; j_call: TRBJ1-6; clone_size: .; cdr3_aa: CATSDPVGRGLTPLHF; cdr3_nt: TGTGCCACCAGTGACCCGGTTGGGAGGGGATTAACACCCCTCCACTTT
v_call: TRBV5-5; d_call: TRBD2; j_call: TRBJ2-7; clone_size: .; cdr3_aa: CASSPRGERGSPYEQYF; cdr3_nt: TGTGCCAGCAGCCCCCGCGGAGAGCGGGGATCCCCCTACGAGCAGTACTTC
v_call: TRBV9; d_call: TRBD1; j_call: TRBJ1-3; clone_size: few; cdr3_aa: CASSVEIGTGASGNTIYF; cdr3_nt: TGTGCCAGCAGCGTAGAAATAGGCACAGGGGCCTCTGGAAACACCATATATTTT
v_call: TRBV3-1/TRBV3-2; d_call: TRBD1; j_call: TRBJ1-3; clone_size: .; cdr3_aa: CASSQGTGANSGNTIYF; cdr3_nt: TGTGCCAGCAGCCAAGGAACAGGGGCTAACTCTGGAAACACCATATATTTT
v_call: TRBV7-9; d_call: .; j_call: TRBJ1-4; clone_size: .; cdr3_aa: CASSLVRDFGEKLFF; cdr3_nt: TGTGCCAGCAGCTTAGTACGGGATTTTGGTGAAAAACTGTTTTTT
v_call: TRBV9; d_call: .; j_call: TRBJ2-3; clone_size: .; cdr3_aa: CASSVASGIITDTQYF; cdr3_nt: TGTGCCAGCAGCGTAGCTTCGGGGATCATCACAGATACGCAGTATTTT